This TCR beta chain was identified during a study of breast tumors, draining lymph nodes, adjacent tissues. Study-level findings and limits: Luminal-like breast cancer showed significantly greater tumor-nontumor repertoire similarity than basal-like breast cancer did. Data only fit, rather than demonstrated, lymph node origin of most tumor T cells. Most tumor T cells seemingly derive from lymph node, then expand in tumor. Tumors had less TCR diversity than lymph nodes, more than nontumor tissue.

This clonotype was recorded at least ten times. Its antigen is not identified. TCRdb reprocessed the multiplex PCR reads with MiXCR, giving one entry per CDR3 protein. The sample shows approximately 170,000 distinct CDR3 sequences, 30% to 35% of them seen only once. Germline loops: CDR1 SGHNT, CDR2 YYREEE (reference sequence). The CDR3 runs 15 residues. Germline trimming cut 5 bases from V and 5 bases from J; bases unmatched to any gene: 9. The lymph nodes were axillary draining lymph nodes from breast cancer patients. Material for sequencing was axillary lymph node tissue. V and J are TRBV5-4 and TRBJ2-1; TRBD2 agrees at 8 bases. The receptor's source is a female donor with breast cancer. Some clones in this sample may be carry-over from other donors' samples. CDR3 region: CASSFAGTRNNEQFF. The DNA for the CDR3 is TGTGCCAGCAGTTTTGCCGGGACTAGGAACAATGAGCAGTTCTTC. The full variable domain, rest sourced from reference TRBV5-4 and TRBJ2-1, is ETGVTQSPTHLIKTRGQQVTLRCSSQSGHNTVSWYQQALGQGPQFIFQYYREEENGRGNFPPRFSGLQFPNYSSELNVNALELDDSALYLCASSFAGTRNNEQFFGPGTRLTVL.